This paragraph covers one T cell receptor (beta chain) sequence. The antigen is unknown. The protocol was immunoSEQ multiplex PCR, while the TCRdb copy is restricted to in-frame clones and leaves out a portion. The sample shows some 130,000 clones, 80% to 95% of them seen only once. These data come from a study of T cell responses to AZD1222 COVID-19 vaccine. Study-level points and caveats: Only after the peak T cell response were repertoires sampled. Most donors were white British, females outnumbered males, and clonal diversity was possibly underestimated. Unmutated regions of variants are reportedly targeted by nearly half of spike-specific TCRs.

The CDR3 contains 15 residues. CDR1 and CDR2 from the germline V gene are PRHDT and FYEKMQ (reference sequence). V gave up 6 bases and J gave up 2 bases, with 15 bases separating them. The sequencing used peripheral blood, collected on day 0 of AZD1222 vaccination. This sequence originates from an adult in good health. The V gene is TRBV13, the J gene TRBJ2-3, with a weak D call TRBD2 (5 bases). CDR3 in DNA: TGTGCCAGCAGACCAGCGGCTGGGGACACAGATACGCAGTATTTT. Translated, it gives CASRPAAGDTDTQYF.